These T cell receptor beta chains were read from a single sample in a study of cytotoxic CD8 clonotypes in ibrutinib-treated CLL. The protocol was immunoSEQ multiplex PCR, while the TCRdb copy is restricted to in-frame clones and leaves out a portion. Of 200,000 to 250,000 clones in the sample, roughly 77% were seen once. This specimen was PBMCs, taken after 12 months of ibrutinib treatment. These receptors were collected from a human donor with chronic lymphocytic leukemia. CDR3s include the opening cysteine and the closing phenylalanine or tryptophan. D genes are given only for firm matches. Some rows mark clone size as missing; the rest say once, few, many or name a class of expanded clone.

j_gene: TRBJ2-3; abundance: -; d_gene: TRBD1; v_gene: TRBV7-9; CDR3aa: CASSIRQGTADTQYF; CDR3nt: TGTGCCAGCAGCATAAGACAGGGGACGGCAGATACGCAGTATTTT
j_gene: TRBJ1-2; abundance: few; d_gene: -; v_gene: TRBV29-1; CDR3aa: CSVQDLWPGGGYTF; CDR3nt: TGCAGCGTTCAGGATCTCTGGCCCGGAGGAGGCTACACCTTC
j_gene: TRBJ1-5; abundance: -; d_gene: -; v_gene: TRBV6-5; CDR3aa: CASRLDVYSNQPQHF; CDR3nt: TGTGCCAGCAGACTGGACGTTTATAGCAATCAGCCCCAGCATTTT
j_gene: TRBJ1-6; abundance: -; d_gene: -; v_gene: TRBV30; CDR3aa: CAWSAQQDSPLHF; CDR3nt: TGTGCCTGGAGTGCCCAACAGGATTCACCCCTCCACTTT
j_gene: TRBJ2-7; abundance: many; d_gene: -; v_gene: TRBV2; CDR3aa: CASRDFYEQYF; CDR3nt: TGTGCCAGCAGAGATTTCTACGAGCAGTACTTC
j_gene: TRBJ2-7; abundance: -; d_gene: TRBD1; v_gene: TRBV6-5; CDR3aa: CASSYWGQAYEQYF; CDR3nt: TGTGCCAGCAGTTACTGGGGACAGGCCTACGAGCAGTACTTC
j_gene: TRBJ1-4; abundance: few; d_gene: -; v_gene: TRBV27; CDR3aa: CASSLRGEKLFF; CDR3nt: TGTGCCAGCAGTTTGAGAGGGGAAAAACTGTTTTTT
j_gene: TRBJ2-7; abundance: few; d_gene: -; v_gene: TRBV7-2; CDR3aa: CASSLGTTAHF; CDR3nt: TGTGCCAGCAGCTTAGGGACCACGGCGCACTTC
j_gene: TRBJ1-2; abundance: -; d_gene: TRBD1; v_gene: TRBV30; CDR3aa: CAWSSGQGGYGYTF; CDR3nt: TGTGCCTGGAGTTCCGGACAGGGCGGATATGGCTACACCTTC
j_gene: TRBJ1-2; abundance: -; d_gene: TRBD1; v_gene: TRBV5-1; CDR3aa: CASSFLLQTGAYGYTF; CDR3nt: TGCGCCAGCAGTTTCTTACTGCAGACAGGGGCCTATGGCTACACCTTC
j_gene: TRBJ1-5; abundance: many; d_gene: TRBD1; v_gene: TRBV4-1; CDR3aa: CASSQGQGNQPQHF; CDR3nt: TGCGCCAGCAGCCAAGGACAGGGGAATCAGCCCCAGCATTTT
j_gene: TRBJ1-2; abundance: few; d_gene: -; v_gene: TRBV19; CDR3aa: CASSPTWGTNYGYTF; CDR3nt: TGTGCCAGTAGCCCGACGTGGGGCACCAACTATGGCTACACCTTC
j_gene: TRBJ2-3; abundance: -; d_gene: -; v_gene: TRBV18; CDR3aa: CASSLHLGTDTQYF; CDR3nt: TGTGCCAGCTCACTTCATCTAGGCACAGATACGCAGTATTTT
j_gene: TRBJ1-6; abundance: -; d_gene: -; v_gene: TRBV10-2; CDR3aa: CASSESSGNSPLHF; CDR3nt: TGCGCCAGCAGTGAGTCGTCAGGGAACTCACCCCTCCACTTT
j_gene: TRBJ2-7; abundance: -; d_gene: TRBD1; v_gene: TRBV5-1; CDR3aa: CASSLGTVDYYEQYF; CDR3nt: TGCGCCAGCAGCCTCGGGACAGTCGACTACTACGAGCAGTACTTC
j_gene: TRBJ2-2; abundance: -; d_gene: TRBD2; v_gene: TRBV9; CDR3aa: CASSVSREGTGELFF; CDR3nt: TGTGCCAGCAGCGTATCGCGGGAGGGCACCGGGGAGCTGTTTTTT
j_gene: TRBJ2-2; abundance: few; d_gene: TRBD2; v_gene: TRBV11-2; CDR3aa: CASSLLRGAGELFF; CDR3nt: TGTGCCAGCAGCTTACTTCGGGGGGCCGGGGAGCTGTTTTTT
j_gene: TRBJ2-1; abundance: few; d_gene: -; v_gene: TRBV7-2; CDR3aa: CASSPPTGANEQFF; CDR3nt: TGTGCCAGCAGCCCCCCCACGGGAGCCAATGAGCAGTTCTTC
j_gene: TRBJ2-3; abundance: -; d_gene: -; v_gene: TRBV29-1; CDR3aa: CSAEGRSDTQYF; CDR3nt: TGCAGCGCCGAGGGGCGGTCAGATACGCAGTATTTT
j_gene: TRBJ1-1; abundance: -; d_gene: -; v_gene: TRBV5-1; CDR3aa: CASSGRDTGNTEAFF; CDR3nt: TGCGCCAGCAGCGGCCGGGACACAGGGAACACTGAAGCTTTCTTT
j_gene: TRBJ1-1; abundance: -; d_gene: -; v_gene: TRBV28; CDR3aa: CASREDGQAFF; CDR3nt: TGTGCCAGCAGAGAAGACGGACAAGCTTTCTTT
j_gene: TRBJ2-7; abundance: -; d_gene: -; v_gene: TRBV6-5; CDR3aa: CASKGEPNYEQYF; CDR3nt: TGTGCCAGCAAGGGGGAACCGAACTACGAGCAGTACTTC
j_gene: TRBJ2-1; abundance: -; d_gene: -; v_gene: TRBV6-1; CDR3aa: CASRDPRDYNEQFF; CDR3nt: TGTGCCAGCAGGGACCCTCGGGACTACAATGAGCAGTTCTTC
j_gene: TRBJ2-7; abundance: -; d_gene: -; v_gene: TRBV5-1; CDR3aa: CASSWDRQLLSYEQYF; CDR3nt: TGCGCCAGCAGCTGGGATCGACAGCTCCTCTCCTACGAGCAGTACTTC
j_gene: TRBJ2-2; abundance: -; d_gene: TRBD2; v_gene: TRBV7-2; CDR3aa: CASSVQTSGRPGELFF; CDR3nt: TGTGCCAGCAGCGTACAGACTAGCGGGAGACCCGGGGAGCTGTTTTTT
j_gene: TRBJ2-1; abundance: -; d_gene: -; v_gene: TRBV7-9; CDR3aa: CASSRNSRNEQFF; CDR3nt: TGTGCCAGCAGCCGAAATTCCCGTAATGAGCAGTTCTTC
j_gene: TRBJ1-4; abundance: -; d_gene: -; v_gene: TRBV19; CDR3aa: CASSSGMRGTNEKLFF; CDR3nt: TGTGCCAGTAGTTCGGGCATGAGGGGAACTAATGAAAAACTGTTTTTT
j_gene: TRBJ1-2; abundance: many; d_gene: -; v_gene: TRBV7-8; CDR3aa: CASSARRFNYGYTF; CDR3nt: TGTGCCAGCAGCGCCCGACGCTTCAACTATGGCTACACCTTC
j_gene: TRBJ2-1; abundance: once; d_gene: -; v_gene: TRBV7-6; CDR3aa: CASSLAESSNNEQFF; CDR3nt: TGTGCCAGCAGCTTAGCGGAGTCTAGTAATAATGAGCAGTTCTTC
j_gene: TRBJ2-6; abundance: -; d_gene: -; v_gene: TRBV5-1; CDR3aa: CASSLVGAGANVLTF; CDR3nt: TGCGCCAGCAGCTTGGTAGGGGCTGGGGCCAACGTCCTGACTTTC
j_gene: TRBJ1-2; abundance: -; d_gene: -; v_gene: TRBV10-3; CDR3aa: CAISEALAGGSSTF; CDR3nt: TGTGCCATCAGTGAGGCCCTGGCGGGGGGTTCCTCCACCTTC
j_gene: TRBJ2-1; abundance: -; d_gene: TRBD1; v_gene: TRBV13; CDR3aa: CASSAGQGPYNEQFF; CDR3nt: TGTGCCAGCAGCGCGGGACAGGGGCCTTACAATGAGCAGTTCTTC
j_gene: TRBJ2-7; abundance: few; d_gene: TRBD1; v_gene: TRBV28; CDR3aa: CASTPGGFEQYF; CDR3nt: TGTGCCAGCACCCCAGGGGGTTTCGAGCAGTACTTC
j_gene: TRBJ1-2; abundance: few; d_gene: -; v_gene: TRBV6-5; CDR3aa: CASVGQLNYGYTF; CDR3nt: TGTGCCAGCGTAGGACAGCTAAACTATGGCTACACCTTC
j_gene: TRBJ2-7; abundance: -; d_gene: TRBD1; v_gene: TRBV28; CDR3aa: CASRQDRGTTYEQYF; CDR3nt: TGTGCCAGCAGGCAAGACAGGGGGACAACCTACGAGCAGTACTTC
j_gene: TRBJ2-7; abundance: -; d_gene: -; v_gene: TRBV28; CDR3aa: CASSLILQGSSYEQYF; CDR3nt: TGTGCCAGCAGTTTAATTTTACAGGGATCTTCCTACGAGCAGTACTTC
j_gene: TRBJ2-7; abundance: -; d_gene: -; v_gene: TRBV5-1; CDR3aa: CASSPEGGPTREQYF; CDR3nt: TGCGCCAGCAGCCCAGAAGGGGGGCCCACCCGCGAGCAGTACTTC
j_gene: TRBJ2-2; abundance: -; d_gene: TRBD2; v_gene: TRBV9; CDR3aa: CASSAKTRGLAGAATGELFF; CDR3nt: TGTGCCAGCAGCGCTAAGACACGAGGACTAGCGGGAGCTGCGACCGGGGAGCTGTTTTTT
j_gene: TRBJ2-5; abundance: -; d_gene: -; v_gene: TRBV4-3; CDR3aa: CASSQDLGVKETQYF; CDR3nt: TGCGCCAGCAGCCAAGATCTCGGTGTAAAAGAGACCCAGTACTTC
j_gene: TRBJ2-5; abundance: once; d_gene: -; v_gene: TRBV6-6; CDR3aa: CASSLSGIQETQYF; CDR3nt: TGTGCCAGCAGTTTGTCAGGGATCCAAGAGACCCAGTACTTC
j_gene: TRBJ1-4; abundance: -; d_gene: TRBD1; v_gene: TRBV5-1; CDR3aa: CASSLGGGNEKLFF; CDR3nt: TGCGCCAGCAGCTTAGGGGGCGGAAATGAAAAACTGTTTTTT
j_gene: TRBJ2-5; abundance: -; d_gene: TRBD1; v_gene: TRBV9; CDR3aa: CASSRYPGQGKETQYF; CDR3nt: TGTGCCAGCAGCAGGTATCCGGGACAGGGGAAAGAGACCCAGTACTTC
j_gene: TRBJ2-6; abundance: -; d_gene: -; v_gene: TRBV5-1; CDR3aa: CASSLLPLISGANVLTF; CDR3nt: TGCGCCAGCAGCTTGCTACCTCTCATATCTGGGGCCAACGTCCTGACTTTC
j_gene: TRBJ2-7; abundance: -; d_gene: -; v_gene: TRBV9; CDR3aa: CASTPGLLPAEQYF; CDR3nt: TGTGCCAGTACCCCGGGGCTCTTACCTGCCGAGCAGTACTTC
j_gene: TRBJ1-2; abundance: few; d_gene: -; v_gene: TRBV6-5; CDR3aa: CASSYGGNGYTF; CDR3nt: TGTGCCAGCAGTTATGGCGGGAATGGCTACACCTTC
j_gene: TRBJ1-2; abundance: -; d_gene: -; v_gene: TRBV7-2; CDR3aa: CASSSDGSWGYTF; CDR3nt: TGTGCCAGCAGCTCCGACGGTTCCTGGGGCTACACCTTC
j_gene: TRBJ1-1; abundance: few; d_gene: -; v_gene: TRBV29-1; CDR3aa: CSVRHTEAFF; CDR3nt: TGCAGCGTGCGGCACACTGAAGCTTTCTTT
j_gene: TRBJ1-2; abundance: -; d_gene: -; v_gene: TRBV4-2; CDR3aa: CASSQELANYGYTF; CDR3nt: TGTGCCAGCAGCCAAGAGTTGGCTAACTATGGCTACACCTTC
j_gene: TRBJ2-7; abundance: once; d_gene: -; v_gene: TRBV13; CDR3aa: CASSLAPGREQYF; CDR3nt: TGTGCCAGCAGCTTAGCCCCAGGGCGCGAGCAGTACTTC
j_gene: TRBJ1-1; abundance: few; d_gene: -; v_gene: TRBV5-1; CDR3aa: CASSLSRGSVGEAFF; CDR3nt: TGCGCCAGCAGCTTGTCGCGGGGTAGCGTCGGTGAAGCTTTCTTT
j_gene: TRBJ2-7; abundance: -; d_gene: -; v_gene: TRBV6-1; CDR3aa: CASSEIDEQYF; CDR3nt: TGTGCCAGCAGTGAAATAGACGAGCAGTACTTC
j_gene: TRBJ1-1; abundance: -; d_gene: -; v_gene: TRBV6-1; CDR3aa: CASTLEGRAPEAFF; CDR3nt: TGTGCCAGCACCCTTGAGGGCCGGGCCCCTGAAGCTTTCTTT
j_gene: TRBJ1-1; abundance: -; d_gene: -; v_gene: TRBV7-9; CDR3aa: CASSWAGISSEAFF; CDR3nt: TGTGCCAGCAGCTGGGCTGGTATAAGTTCTGAAGCTTTCTTT
j_gene: TRBJ2-5; abundance: -; d_gene: TRBD1; v_gene: TRBV5-4; CDR3aa: CASSRDRGAETQYF; CDR3nt: TGTGCCAGCAGCCGGGACAGGGGTGCGGAGACCCAGTACTTC
j_gene: TRBJ2-7; abundance: -; d_gene: -; v_gene: TRBV5-4; CDR3aa: CASSWGVLEQYF; CDR3nt: TGTGCCAGCAGCTGGGGGGTACTCGAGCAGTACTTC
j_gene: TRBJ1-2; abundance: -; d_gene: -; v_gene: TRBV30; CDR3aa: CAWSPGEYGYTF; CDR3nt: TGTGCCTGGAGTCCTGGAGAGTATGGCTACACCTTC
j_gene: TRBJ1-4; abundance: -; d_gene: TRBD1; v_gene: TRBV5-1; CDR3aa: CASSPGSGRGLIINEKLFF; CDR3nt: TGCGCCAGCAGCCCGGGGTCGGGCAGGGGGCTAATCATTAATGAAAAACTGTTTTTT
j_gene: TRBJ1-2; abundance: -; d_gene: -; v_gene: TRBV20-1; CDR3aa: CSATGYTF; CDR3nt: TGCAGTGCTACCGGCTACACCTTC
j_gene: TRBJ2-1; abundance: -; d_gene: -; v_gene: TRBV9; CDR3aa: CASSLRGQEQFF; CDR3nt: TGTGCCAGCAGCCTCCGGGGGCAAGAGCAGTTCTTC